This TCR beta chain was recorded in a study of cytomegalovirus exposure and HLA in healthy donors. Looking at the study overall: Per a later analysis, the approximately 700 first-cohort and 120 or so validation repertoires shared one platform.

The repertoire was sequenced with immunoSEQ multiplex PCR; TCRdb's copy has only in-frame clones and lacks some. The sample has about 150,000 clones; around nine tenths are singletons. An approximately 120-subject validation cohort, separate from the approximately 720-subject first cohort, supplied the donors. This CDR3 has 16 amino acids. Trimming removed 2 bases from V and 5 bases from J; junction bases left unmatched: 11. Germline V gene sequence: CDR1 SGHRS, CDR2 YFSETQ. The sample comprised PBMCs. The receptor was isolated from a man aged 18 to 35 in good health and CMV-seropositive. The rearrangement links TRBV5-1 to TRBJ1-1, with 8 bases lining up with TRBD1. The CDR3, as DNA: TGCGCCAGCAGCTTATCCGCAGACAGGGGTGGTACTGAAGCTTTCTTT. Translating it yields CASSLSADRGGTEAFF.